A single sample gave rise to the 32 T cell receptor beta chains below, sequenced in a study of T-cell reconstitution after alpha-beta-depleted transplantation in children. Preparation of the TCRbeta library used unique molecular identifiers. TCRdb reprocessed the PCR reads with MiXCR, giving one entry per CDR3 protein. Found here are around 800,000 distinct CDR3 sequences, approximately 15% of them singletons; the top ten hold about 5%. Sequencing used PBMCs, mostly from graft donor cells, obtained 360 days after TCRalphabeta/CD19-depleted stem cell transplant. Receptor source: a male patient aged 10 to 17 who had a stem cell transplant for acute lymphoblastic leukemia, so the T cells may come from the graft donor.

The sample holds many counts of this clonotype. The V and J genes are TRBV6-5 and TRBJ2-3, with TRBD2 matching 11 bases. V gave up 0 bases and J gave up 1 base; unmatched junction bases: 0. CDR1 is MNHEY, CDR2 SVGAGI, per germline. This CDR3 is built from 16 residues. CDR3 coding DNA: TGTGCCAGCAGTTACTCGGGACTAGCGGGCACAGATACGCAGTATTTT. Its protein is CASSYSGLAGTDTQYF.

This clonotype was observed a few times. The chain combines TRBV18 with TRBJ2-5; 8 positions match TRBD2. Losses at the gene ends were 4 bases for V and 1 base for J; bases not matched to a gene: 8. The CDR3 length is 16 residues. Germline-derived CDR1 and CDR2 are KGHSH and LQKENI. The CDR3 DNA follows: TGTGCCAGCTCACTCCCAGGACTAGCCGTCCAAGAGACCCAGTACTTC. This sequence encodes CASSLPGLAVQETQYF.

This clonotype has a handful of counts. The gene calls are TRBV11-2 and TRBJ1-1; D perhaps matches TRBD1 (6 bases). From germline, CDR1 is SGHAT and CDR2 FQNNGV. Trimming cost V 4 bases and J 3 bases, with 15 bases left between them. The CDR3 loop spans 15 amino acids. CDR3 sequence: CASSYPGGWDTEAFF. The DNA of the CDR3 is TGTGCCAGCAGCTACCCGGGGGGCTGGGACACTGAAGCTTTCTTT.

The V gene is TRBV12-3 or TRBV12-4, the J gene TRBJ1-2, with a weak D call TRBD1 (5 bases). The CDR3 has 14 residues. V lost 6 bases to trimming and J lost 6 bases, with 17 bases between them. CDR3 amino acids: CASSPYQRGDGYTF. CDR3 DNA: TGTGCCAGCAGCCCCTATCAGCGGGGGGATGGCTACACCTTC.

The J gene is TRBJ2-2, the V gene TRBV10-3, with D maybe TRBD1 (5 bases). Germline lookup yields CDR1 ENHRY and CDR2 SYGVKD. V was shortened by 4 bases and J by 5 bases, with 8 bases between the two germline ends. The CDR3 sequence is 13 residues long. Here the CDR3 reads CAISGRDTGELFF. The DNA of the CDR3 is TGTGCCATCAGTGGCAGGGATACCGGGGAGCTGTTTTTT.

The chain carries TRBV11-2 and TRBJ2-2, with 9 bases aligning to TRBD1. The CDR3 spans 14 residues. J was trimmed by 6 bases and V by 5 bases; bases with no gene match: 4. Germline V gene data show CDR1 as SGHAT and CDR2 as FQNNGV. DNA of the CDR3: TGTGCCAGCAGCCGGAACAGGGGGCCCGGGGAGCTGTTTTTT. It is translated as CASSRNRGPGELFF.

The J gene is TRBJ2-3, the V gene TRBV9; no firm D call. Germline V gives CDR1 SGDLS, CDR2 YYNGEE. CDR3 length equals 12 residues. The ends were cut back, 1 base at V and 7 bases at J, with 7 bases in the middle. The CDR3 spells CASSVIGNTQYF. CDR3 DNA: TGTGCCAGCAGCGTAATAGGTAATACGCAGTATTTT.

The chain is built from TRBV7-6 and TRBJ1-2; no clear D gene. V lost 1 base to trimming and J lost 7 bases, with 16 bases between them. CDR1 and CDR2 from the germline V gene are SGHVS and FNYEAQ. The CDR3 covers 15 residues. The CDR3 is CASSLGLRQAGGYTF. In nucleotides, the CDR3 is TGTGCCAGCAGCTTAGGGTTACGGCAGGCGGGTGGCTACACCTTC.

The CDR3 sequence is CASSELETEAFF. The CDR3 DNA follows: TGTGCCAGTAGTGAGCTAGAGACTGAAGCTTTCTTT. The rearrangement uses TRBV19 and TRBJ1-1; no firm D call. The CDR3 spans 12 residues. Trimming left V 5 bases short and J 5 bases short, with 9 bases between. Per germline, CDR1 LNHDA and CDR2 SQIVND (reference sequence).

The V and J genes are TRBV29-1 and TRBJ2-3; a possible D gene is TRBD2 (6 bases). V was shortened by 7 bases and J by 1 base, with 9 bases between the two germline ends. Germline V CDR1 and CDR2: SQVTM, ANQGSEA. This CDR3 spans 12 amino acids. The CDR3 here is CSAPGGTDTQYF. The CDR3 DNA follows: TGCAGCGCCCCGGGAGGCACAGATACGCAGTATTTT.

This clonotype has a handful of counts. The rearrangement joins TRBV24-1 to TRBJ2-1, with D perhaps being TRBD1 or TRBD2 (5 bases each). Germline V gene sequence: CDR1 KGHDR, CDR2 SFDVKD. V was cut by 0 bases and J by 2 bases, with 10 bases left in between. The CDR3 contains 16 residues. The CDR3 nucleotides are TGTGCCACCAGTGATTTGCGTGGGGACGCCTACAATGAGCAGTTCTTC. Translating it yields CATSDLRGDAYNEQFF.

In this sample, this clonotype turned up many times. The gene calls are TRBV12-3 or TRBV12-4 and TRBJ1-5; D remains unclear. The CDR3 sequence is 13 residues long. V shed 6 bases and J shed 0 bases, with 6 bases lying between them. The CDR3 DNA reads TGTGCCAGCAGACAGAGTAGCAATCAGCCCCAGCATTTT. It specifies CASRQSSNQPQHF.

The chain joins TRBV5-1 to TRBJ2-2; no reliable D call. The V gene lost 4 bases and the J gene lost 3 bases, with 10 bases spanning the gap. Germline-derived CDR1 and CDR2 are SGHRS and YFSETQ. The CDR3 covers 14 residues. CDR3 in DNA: TGCGCCAGCAGCCGGCCGGCGGACACCGGGGAGCTGTTTTTT. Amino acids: CASSRPADTGELFF.

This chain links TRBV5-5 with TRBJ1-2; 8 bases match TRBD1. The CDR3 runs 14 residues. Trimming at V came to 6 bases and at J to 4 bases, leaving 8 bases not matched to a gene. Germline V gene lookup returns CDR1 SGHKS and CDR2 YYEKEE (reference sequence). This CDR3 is CASTLTGDTYGYTF. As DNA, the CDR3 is TGTGCCAGCACTCTGACAGGGGATACCTATGGCTACACCTTC.

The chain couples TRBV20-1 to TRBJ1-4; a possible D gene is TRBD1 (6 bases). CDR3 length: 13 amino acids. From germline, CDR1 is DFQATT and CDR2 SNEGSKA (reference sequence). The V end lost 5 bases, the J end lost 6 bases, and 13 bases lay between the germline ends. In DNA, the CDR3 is TGCAGTGCTTCCCCAGGGGCCGATGAAAAACTGTTTTTT. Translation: CSASPGADEKLFF.

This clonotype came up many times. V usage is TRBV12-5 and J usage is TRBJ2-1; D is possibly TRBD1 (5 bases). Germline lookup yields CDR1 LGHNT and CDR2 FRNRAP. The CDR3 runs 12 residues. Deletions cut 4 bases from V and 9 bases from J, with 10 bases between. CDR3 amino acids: CASGWGRAEQFF. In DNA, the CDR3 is TGTGCTAGTGGTTGGGGCCGCGCTGAGCAGTTCTTC.

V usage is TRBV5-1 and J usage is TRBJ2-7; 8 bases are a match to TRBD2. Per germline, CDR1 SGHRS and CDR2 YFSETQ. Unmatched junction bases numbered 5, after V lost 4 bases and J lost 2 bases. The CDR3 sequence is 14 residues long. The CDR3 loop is CASSKLAGPYEQYF. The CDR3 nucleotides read TGCGCCAGCAGCAAATTAGCGGGACCCTACGAGCAGTACTTC.

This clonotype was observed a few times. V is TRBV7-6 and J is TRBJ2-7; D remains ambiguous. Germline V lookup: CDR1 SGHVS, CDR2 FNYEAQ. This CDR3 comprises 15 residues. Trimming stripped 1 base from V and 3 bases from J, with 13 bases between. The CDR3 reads CASSLGPLGYYEQYF. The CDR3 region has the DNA TGTGCCAGCAGCTTAGGTCCTCTGGGGTACTACGAGCAGTACTTC.

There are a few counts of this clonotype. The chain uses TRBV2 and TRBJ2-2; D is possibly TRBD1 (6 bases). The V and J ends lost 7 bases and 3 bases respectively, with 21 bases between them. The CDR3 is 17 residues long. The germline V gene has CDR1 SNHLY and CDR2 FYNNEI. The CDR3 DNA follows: TGTGCCAGCAAGCCAGGGGAGTCCCTGTACTACACCGGGGAGCTGTTTTTT. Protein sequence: CASKPGESLYYTGELFF.

The CDR3 DNA reads as TGCAGTGCCATACTGACAGGGGTCATAGGCTACGAGCAGTACTTC. It specifies CSAILTGVIGYEQYF. The rearrangement uses TRBV20-1 and TRBJ2-7, with 8 nucleotides matching TRBD1. The V gene end was trimmed by 6 bases and the J gene end by 3 bases; junction bases not matched to a gene: 13. The CDR3 length is 15 residues. The germline gives CDR1 DFQATT, CDR2 SNEGSKA (reference sequence).

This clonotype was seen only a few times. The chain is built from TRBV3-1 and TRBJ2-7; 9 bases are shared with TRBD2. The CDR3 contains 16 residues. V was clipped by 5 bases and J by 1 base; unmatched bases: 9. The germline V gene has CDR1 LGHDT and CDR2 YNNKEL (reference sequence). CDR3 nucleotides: TGTGCCAGCAGCAAAAATAGCGGGAGAGGGTCCTACGAGCAGTACTTC. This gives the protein CASSKNSGRGSYEQYF.

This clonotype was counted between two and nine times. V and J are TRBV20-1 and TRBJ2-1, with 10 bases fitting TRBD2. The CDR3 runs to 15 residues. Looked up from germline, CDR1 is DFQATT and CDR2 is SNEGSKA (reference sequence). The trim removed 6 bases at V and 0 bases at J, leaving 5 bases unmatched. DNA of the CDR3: TGCAGTGCCCCACTAGCGGGAAGCTCCTACAATGAGCAGTTCTTC. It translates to CSAPLAGSSYNEQFF.

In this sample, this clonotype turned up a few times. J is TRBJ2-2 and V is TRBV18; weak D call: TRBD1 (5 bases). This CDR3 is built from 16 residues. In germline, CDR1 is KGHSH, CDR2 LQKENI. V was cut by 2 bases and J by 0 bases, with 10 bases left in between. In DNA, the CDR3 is TGTGCCAGCTCACCAGGGGCCTCCGCGAACACCGGGGAGCTGTTTTTT. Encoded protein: CASSPGASANTGELFF.

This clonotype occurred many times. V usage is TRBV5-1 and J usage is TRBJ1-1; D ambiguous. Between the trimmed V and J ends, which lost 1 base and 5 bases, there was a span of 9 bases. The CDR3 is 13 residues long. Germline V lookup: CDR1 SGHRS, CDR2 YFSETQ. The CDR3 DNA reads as TGCGCCAGCAGCTTGCCAGGTAGAACTGAAGCTTTCTTT. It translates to CASSLPGRTEAFF.

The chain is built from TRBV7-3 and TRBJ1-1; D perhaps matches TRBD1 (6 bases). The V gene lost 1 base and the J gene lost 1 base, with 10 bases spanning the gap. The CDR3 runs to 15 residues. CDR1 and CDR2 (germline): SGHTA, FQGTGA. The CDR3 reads CASSLSPRGNTEAFF. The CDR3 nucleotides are TGTGCCAGCAGCTTAAGTCCCAGGGGGAACACTGAAGCTTTCTTT.

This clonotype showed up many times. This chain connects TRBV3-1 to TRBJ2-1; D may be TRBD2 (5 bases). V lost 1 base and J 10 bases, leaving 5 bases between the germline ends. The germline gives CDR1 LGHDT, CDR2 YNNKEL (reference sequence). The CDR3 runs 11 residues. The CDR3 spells CASSQAGEQFF. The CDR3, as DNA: TGTGCCAGCAGCCAAGCGGGGGAGCAGTTCTTC.

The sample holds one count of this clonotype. The CDR3 reads CASSGGLTTDTQYF. The CDR3 DNA reads as TGTGCCAGCAGCGGTGGGCTGACGACGGATACGCAGTATTTT. The chain couples TRBV2 to TRBJ2-3; D gene uncertain. Germline V gene sequence: CDR1 SNHLY, CDR2 FYNNEI. The germline V and J ends were trimmed by 6 bases and 6 bases, with 16 bases remaining between them. The CDR3 has 14 amino acids.

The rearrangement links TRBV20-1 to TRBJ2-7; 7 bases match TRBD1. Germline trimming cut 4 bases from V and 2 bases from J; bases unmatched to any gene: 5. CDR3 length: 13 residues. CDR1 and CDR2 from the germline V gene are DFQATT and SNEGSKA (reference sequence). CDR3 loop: CSAIGQAAYEQYF. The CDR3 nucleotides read TGCAGTGCTATCGGACAGGCCGCCTACGAGCAGTACTTC.

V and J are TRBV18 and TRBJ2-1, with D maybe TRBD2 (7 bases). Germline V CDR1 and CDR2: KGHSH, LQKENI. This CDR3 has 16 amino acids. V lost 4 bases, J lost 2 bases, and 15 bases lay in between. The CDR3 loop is CASSLRGGTAYNEQFF. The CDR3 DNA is TGTGCCAGCTCACTGAGGGGGGGCACAGCCTACAATGAGCAGTTCTTC.

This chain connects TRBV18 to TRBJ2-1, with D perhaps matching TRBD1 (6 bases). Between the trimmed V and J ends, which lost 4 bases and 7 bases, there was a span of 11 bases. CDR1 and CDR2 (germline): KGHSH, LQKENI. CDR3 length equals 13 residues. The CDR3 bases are TGTGCCAGCTCACGCAGGGGTGAGAATGAGCAGTTCTTC. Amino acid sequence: CASSRRGENEQFF.

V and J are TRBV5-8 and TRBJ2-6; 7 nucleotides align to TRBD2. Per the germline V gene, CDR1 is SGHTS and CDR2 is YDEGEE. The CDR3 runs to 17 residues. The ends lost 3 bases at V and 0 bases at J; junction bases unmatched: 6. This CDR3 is CASSWGGDLSGANVLTF. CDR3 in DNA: TGTGCCAGCAGCTGGGGGGGGGACCTCTCTGGGGCCAACGTCCTGACTTTC. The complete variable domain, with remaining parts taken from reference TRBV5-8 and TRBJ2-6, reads EAGVTQSPTHLIKTRGQQATLRCSPISGHTSVYWYQQALGLGLQFLLWYDEGEERNRGNFPPRFSGRQFPNYSSELNVNALELEDSALYLCASSWGGDLSGANVLTFGAGSRLTVL.

The CDR3 sequence: CASSADGQLETQYF. The CDR3 region has the DNA TGTGCCAGCAGCGCCGATGGACAACTAGAGACCCAGTACTTC. The chain combines TRBV9 with TRBJ2-5, with D tentatively TRBD1 (5 bases). Trimming pared 3 bases from V and 4 bases from J, leaving 13 bases between. The germline gives CDR1 SGDLS, CDR2 YYNGEE. This CDR3 has 14 residues.